The sequence of this TCR beta chain was determined in a study of blood T cell repertoires in COVID-19. V was shortened by 3 bases and J by 3 bases, with 6 bases between the two germline ends. This CDR3 region has 12 residues. Authors' methods: Amplification of reference gene primers provided the estimated nucleated cell counts. The repertoire was sequenced with immunoSEQ multiplex PCR; TCRdb's copy has only in-frame clones and lacks some. Clonal size and the V and J genes are those of that table, whereas D and trimming came from the DNA. The sample lists 130,000 to 150,000 clones; over 80% were seen once. Self-reported history from a screening survey and questionnaire set each donor's cohort. Contact with a PCR-confirmed or clinician-diagnosed COVID-19 case occurred within 2 weeks of entry.

The chain uses TRBV12-3 or TRBV12-4 and TRBJ2-7; no firm D call. Input material: PBMCs or T cells enriched from blood (not recorded which). The clonotype comes from a woman aged 50 to 60 who had been exposed to COVID-19. The CDR3: CASSLNNYEQYF. In nucleotides, the CDR3 is TGTGCCAGCAGTTTGAACAACTACGAGCAGTACTTC.